The present T cell receptor beta chain was sequenced within a study of blood T cell repertoires in COVID-19. As for the study in general: The United States, Italy and Spain provided the acute and convalescent COVID-19 samples. T cells, B-cell-depleted T cells, or PBMCs supplied cDNA or gDNA.

In germline, CDR1 is SGHRS, CDR2 YFSETQ. This CDR3 contains 15 residues. The V end was cut by 2 bases, the J end by 1 base, with 12 bases between. Clones were read by immunoSEQ multiplex PCR, and TCRdb kept only the in-frame ones, dropping some. This sample carries roughly 200,000 clones, more than 80% of them seen once, and the ten largest clones take 7.8%. The origin of this receptor is a woman of 80 years or more with COVID-19, enrolled during active disease. V and J are TRBV5-1 and TRBJ2-5, with D tentatively TRBD1 (5 bases). The sequenced sample consisted of peripheral blood. CDR3 coding DNA: TGCGCCAGCAGCTTAATGGGGCCTAGCCAAGAGACCCAGTACTTC. As protein: CASSLMGPSQETQYF.